Below are 31 T cell receptor beta chains sequenced from a single sample in a study of OX40 agonist ivuxolimab in advanced cancers. The protocol was immunoSEQ multiplex PCR, while the TCRdb copy is restricted to in-frame clones and leaves out a portion. There are 25,000 to 30,000 clones in the sample; roughly 85% occur only once, and roughly 10% lies in the top ten. Sequencing was performed on CD4+ or CD8+ T cells sorted from blood, taken in a trial of the OX40 agonist ivuxolimab. The receptor set was obtained from an adult with an advanced solid tumor such as melanoma, head and neck, liver or kidney cancer.

This clone has more than one count but fewer than ten. The chain recombines TRBV6-1 with TRBJ1-4; no clear D. Deletions cut 1 base from V and 1 base from J, with 25 bases between. Germline lookup yields CDR1 MNHNS and CDR2 SASEGT. This CDR3 is built from 21 residues. In DNA form, the CDR3 reads TGTGCCAGCAGTGAAGTCACGGGATATGGGTCCCGGGTGGTAACTAATGAAAAACTGTTTTTT. Amino acids: CASSEVTGYGSRVVTNEKLFF.

V and J are TRBV4-3 and TRBJ2-7; 8 positions match TRBD1. The CDR3 length is 13 residues. With V trimmed by 3 bases and J by 3 bases, 1 base remained unmatched. Germline loops: CDR1 LGHNA, CDR2 YSLEER. The CDR3 reads CASSQDRDYEQYF. The CDR3, as DNA: TGCGCCAGCAGCCAGGACAGGGACTACGAGCAGTACTTC.

This clone was detected only a few times. The V gene is TRBV9, the J gene TRBJ1-1, with D tentatively TRBD1 (5 bases). CDR3 length equals 15 residues. From germline, CDR1 is SGDLS and CDR2 YYNGEE. Trimming took 4 bases from V and 1 from J, leaving 14 bases between them. The CDR3 loop is CASSPRGGANTEAFF. Here the CDR3 DNA reads TGTGCCAGCAGCCCCCGTGGAGGGGCGAACACTGAAGCTTTCTTT.

The chain joins TRBV6-1 to TRBJ1-6; D not certain. The CDR3 spans 15 residues. Trimming took 2 bases from V and 1 from J, leaving 6 bases between them. The V gene's germline CDR1 is MNHNS and CDR2 SASEGT. This chain's CDR3 is CASSERGSYNSPLHF. The CDR3 bases are TGTGCCAGCAGTGAACGGGGTTCCTATAATTCACCCCTCCACTTT.

This clone appeared a few times. This chain joins TRBV2 and TRBJ1-3; TRBD1 might be the D (6 bases). The CDR3 sequence is 16 residues long. Germline assignment: CDR1 SNHLY and CDR2 FYNNEI. Between the trimmed V and J ends, which lost 5 bases and 2 bases, there was a span of 16 bases. CDR3 region: CASSLNRGRTGNTIYF. The CDR3 bases are TGTGCCAGCAGTCTTAACCGGGGGCGGACTGGAAACACCATATATTTT.

This clone was detected only a few times. Written as DNA, the CDR3 is TGCAGCGTTGAAGATTACGGGGTATCGGAAGAGCAGTACTTC. Amino acid sequence: CSVEDYGVSEEQYF. The chain uses TRBV29-1 and TRBJ2-7; D possibly corresponds to TRBD2 (5 bases). This CDR3 is 14 amino acids long. Trimming left V 0 bases short and J 7 bases short, with 16 bases between. Germline assignment: CDR1 SQVTM and CDR2 ANQGSEA.

The chain's CDR3 is CASSGPGTDNLYTDTQYF. CDR3 nucleotide sequence: TGTGCCAGTAGTGGACCAGGGACAGACAACCTATACACAGATACGCAGTATTTT. The chain is built from TRBV19 and TRBJ2-3; 7 nucleotides align to TRBD1. The CDR3 totals 18 residues. With V trimmed by 5 bases and J by 2 bases, 16 bases remained unmatched. CDR1 and CDR2 (germline): LNHDA, SQIVND (reference sequence).

J is TRBJ1-2 and V is TRBV27, with D unclear. Germline V gene sequence: CDR1 MNHEY, CDR2 SMNVEV (reference sequence). This CDR3 comprises 13 residues. V was shortened by 0 bases and J by 4 bases, with 6 bases between the two germline ends. CDR3 loop: CASSLSTGYGYTF. The CDR3 bases are TGTGCCAGCAGTTTATCGACCGGCTATGGCTACACCTTC.

The chain employs TRBV5-1 and TRBJ2-6; 15 positions agree with TRBD2. CDR3 length: 19 residues. The V gene end was trimmed by 4 bases and the J gene end by 2 bases; junction bases not matched to a gene: 7. Germline V gene data show CDR1 as SGHRS and CDR2 as YFSETQ. The CDR3 DNA reads as TGCGCCAGCAGCCGCGGACTAGCGGGGGGGCTAGCTGGGGCCAACGTCCTGACTTTC. Residues: CASSRGLAGGLAGANVLTF.

The V gene is TRBV7-8, the J gene TRBJ1-6; D perhaps matches TRBD1 (6 bases). Trimming shortened V by 5 bases and J by 7 bases, and 12 bases separated the two germline ends. The CDR3 length is 14 residues. CDR1 is SGHVS, CDR2 FQNEAQ, per germline. CDR3 coding DNA: TGTGCCAGCAGCCCCGCAGGGACAAATTCACCCCTCCACTTT. This sequence encodes CASSPAGTNSPLHF.

The gene calls are TRBV23-1 and TRBJ1-6, with TRBD1 as a possible D gene (6 bases). Being an ORF, TRBV23-1 has a function that is uncertain. With 4 bases removed from V and 4 bases from J, the gap between germline ends came to 14 bases. This CDR3 contains 16 residues. In DNA, the CDR3 is TGCGCCAGCAGTCGGGGCGGGACAAGATATAATTCACCCCTCCACTTT. Protein sequence: CASSRGGTRYNSPLHF.

This clone has more than one count but fewer than ten. V and J are TRBV6-1 and TRBJ1-2, with 8 bases matching TRBD1. This CDR3 has 15 residues. In germline, CDR1 is MNHNS, CDR2 SASEGT. V trimming: 0 bases; J trimming: 6 bases; junction bases outside the gene matches: 6. The CDR3 nucleotides read TGTGCCAGCAGTGAAGCTAACAGGGGGGGAGATGGCTACACCTTC. Its translation is CASSEANRGGDGYTF.

This chain uses TRBV7-3 with TRBJ2-2; no clear D gene. The CDR3 is 18 amino acids. Germline V lookup: CDR1 SGHTA, CDR2 FQGTGA. Deletions cut 4 bases from V and 4 bases from J, with 22 bases between. For the CDR3, the DNA is TGTGCCAGCAGCTCTACCCCGTGGGCAGCGAAGACCACCGGGGAGCTGTTTTTT. Protein: CASSSTPWAAKTTGELFF.

The chain is built from TRBV4-3 and TRBJ2-5; a weak D match, TRBD2 (6 bases). From germline, CDR1 is LGHNA and CDR2 YSLEER. V was cut by 0 bases and J by 1 base, with 9 bases left in between. This CDR3 is built from 15 residues. CDR3 loop: CASSQDRTIQETQYF. DNA for the CDR3: TGCGCCAGCAGCCAAGATCGGACTATCCAAGAGACCCAGTACTTC.

The chain employs TRBV18 and TRBJ1-3; D unclear. Germline CDR1 and CDR2: KGHSH and LQKENI. The CDR3 length is 15 residues. V was cut by 4 bases and J by 0 bases, with 10 bases left in between. CDR3 protein: CASSLGEDSGNTIYF. The CDR3 DNA sequence: TGTGCCAGCTCACTAGGAGAAGACTCTGGAAACACCATATATTTT. The whole variable domain, remainder taken from reference TRBV18 and TRBJ1-3, is NAGVMQNPRHLVRRRGQEARLRCSPMKGHSHVYWYRQLPEEGLKFMVYLQKENIIDESGMPKERFSAEFPKEGPSILRIQQVVRGDSAAYFCASSLGEDSGNTIYFGEGSWLTVV.

This chain uses TRBV5-6 with TRBJ1-1; weak D call: TRBD1 (6 bases). The germline gives CDR1 SGHDT, CDR2 YYEEEE. V lost 0 bases, J lost 4 bases, and 10 bases lay in between. CDR3 length: 14 amino acids. CDR3 bases: TGTGCCAGCAGCTTGGACAGGGAGGGCACTGAAGCTTTCTTT. Protein sequence: CASSLDREGTEAFF.

The sample holds a few counts of this clone. The chain uses TRBV5-5 and TRBJ2-7; D may be TRBD1 (6 bases). V lost 3 bases, J lost 2 bases, and 9 bases lay in between. Germline CDR1 reads SGHKS; CDR2 reads YYEKEE (reference sequence). The length of the CDR3 is 13 residues. The CDR3 bases are TGTGCCAGCAGCTGGGACATTGCCTACGAGCAGTACTTC. Translation: CASSWDIAYEQYF.

The J gene is TRBJ2-6, the V gene TRBV6-6; D remains ambiguous. This CDR3 region has 16 residues. V lost 5 bases, J lost 0 bases, and 11 bases lay in between. Germline V gives CDR1 MNHNY, CDR2 SVGAGI (reference sequence). CDR3 amino acids: CASSTRRSSGANVLTF. CDR3 nucleotide sequence: TGTGCCAGCAGTACCCGACGGAGCTCTGGGGCCAACGTCCTGACTTTC.

The chain couples TRBV18 to TRBJ2-7; no definite D call. CDR1 is KGHSH and CDR2 is LQKENI in the germline V gene. V was cut by 2 bases and J by 0 bases, with 5 bases left in between. The CDR3 covers 13 residues. The CDR3 DNA reads as TGTGCCAGCTCACCAGCCCGCTCCTACGAGCAGTACTTC. Amino acids: CASSPARSYEQYF.

This clone was counted between two and nine times. The chain carries TRBV7-8 and TRBJ2-5, with 13 bases that match TRBD2. V was pared by 3 bases and J by 5 bases, with 12 bases of the junction left unmatched. This CDR3 spans 18 amino acids. CDR1 and CDR2 (germline): SGHVS, FQNEAQ. CDR3 DNA sequence: TGTGCCAGCAGCTTTCCCAGACGACTAGCGGGGGGTCGGGAGACCCAGTACTTC. This translates into CASSFPRRLAGGRETQYF.

This chain uses TRBV6-6 with TRBJ1-2, with D possibly matching TRBD1 (6 bases). This CDR3 region has 15 residues. The V and J ends lost 0 bases and 2 bases respectively, with 10 bases between them. The V gene's germline CDR1 is MNHNY and CDR2 SVGAGI (reference sequence). In DNA form, the CDR3 reads TGTGCCAGCAGTTACTCGTATCAGGGGAACTATGGCTACACCTTC. Its protein is CASSYSYQGNYGYTF.

The rearrangement uses TRBV4-3 and TRBJ1-1; 7 bases agree with TRBD1. The CDR3 covers 16 residues. J lost 4 bases, V lost 3 bases, and 11 bases had no gene match. CDR1 and CDR2 (germline): LGHNA, YSLEER. The CDR3 DNA follows: TGCGCCAGCAGCCAGGAACCGACAGGGCGGGCCACTGAAGCTTTCTTT. Its translation: CASSQEPTGRATEAFF.

The genes are TRBV5-1 and TRBJ2-3; either TRBD1 or TRBD2 may supply D (5 bases each). Trimming left V 4 bases short and J 4 bases short, with 19 bases between. The germline CDR1 and CDR2 sequences are SGHRS and YFSETQ. CDR3 length: 16 amino acids. CDR3 in DNA: TGCGCCAGCAGCGGGGGACGTCCGCTCGGGGCAGATACGCAGTATTTT. Translated, it gives CASSGGRPLGADTQYF.

The rearrangement uses TRBV10-3 and TRBJ2-7; D unclear. The V gene lost 0 bases and the J gene lost 0 bases, with 9 bases spanning the gap. The germline CDR1 and CDR2 sequences are ENHRY and SYGVKD. The CDR3 spans 15 residues. The CDR3 DNA reads as TGTGCCATCAGTGAGTCGGGGTTGTACTCCTACGAGCAGTACTTC. This sequence encodes CAISESGLYSYEQYF.

The chain couples TRBV15 to TRBJ1-1; perhaps TRBD1 as D (6 bases). V shed 5 bases and J shed 4 bases, with 17 bases lying between them. The germline V gene encodes CDR1 LNHNV and CDR2 YYDKDF (reference sequence). CDR3 size: 15 residues. This CDR3 is CATSRDGGGFTEAFF. The DNA for the CDR3 is TGTGCCACCAGCCGTGACGGCGGGGGCTTCACTGAAGCTTTCTTT. The full variable domain, with the rest looked up from reference TRBV15 and TRBJ1-1, is DAMVIQNPRYQVTQFGKPVTLSCSQTLNHNVMYWYQQKSSQAPKLLFHYYDKDFNNEADTPDNFQSRRPNTSFCFLDIRSPGLGDTAMYLCATSRDGGGFTEAFFGQGTRLTVV.

The chain employs TRBV5-5 and TRBJ2-2, with no clear D. Deletions cut 6 bases from V and 5 bases from J, with 11 bases between. This CDR3 is built from 13 residues. CDR1 and CDR2 (germline): SGHKS, YYEKEE (reference sequence). The CDR3 is CASNSRGTGELFF. In nucleotides, the CDR3 is TGTGCCAGCAACTCTCGAGGAACCGGGGAGCTGTTTTTT.

This chain uses TRBV19 with TRBJ2-7; 11 nucleotides agree with TRBD1. The germline CDR1 and CDR2 sequences are LNHDA and SQIVND (reference sequence). There are 15 residues in the CDR3. The J segment lost 5 bases and the V segment lost 4 bases, leaving 7 bases of the junction unmatched. The CDR3 DNA reads TGTGCCAGTAGTAAAGGGACAGGGGGTCCCCACGAGCAGTACTTC. Translating it yields CASSKGTGGPHEQYF.

The rearrangement joins TRBV9 to TRBJ2-7, with D unresolved. The CDR3 totals 14 residues. CDR1 SGDLS and CDR2 YYNGEE come from the germline V gene. V was cut by 1 base and J by 3 bases, with 11 bases left in between. CDR3 sequence: CASSVTGSFYEQYF. CDR3 nucleotides: TGTGCCAGCAGCGTAACGGGCAGTTTCTACGAGCAGTACTTC.

This chain uses TRBV4-3 with TRBJ1-2; D not certain. The CDR3 has 16 residues. Germline V lookup: CDR1 LGHNA, CDR2 YSLEER. Trimming pared 3 bases from V and 7 bases from J, leaving 21 bases between. CDR3 sequence (DNA): TGCGCCAGCAGCCACTCGTGGGATTCTGGGGTGAGTGGCTACACCTTC. This sequence encodes CASSHSWDSGVSGYTF.

The chain has TRBV9 and TRBJ2-3, with D unresolved. Trimming took off 4 bases at V and 6 bases at J, with 9 bases between the two ends. The CDR3 is 12 amino acids. Germline V gene lookup returns CDR1 SGDLS and CDR2 YYNGEE. DNA for the CDR3: TGTGCCAGCAGCTCCCCTGGGGATACGCAGTATTTT. Protein sequence: CASSSPGDTQYF. The full variable domain, completed using reference TRBV9 and TRBJ2-3, is DSGVTQTPKHLITATGQRVTLRCSPRSGDLSVYWYQQSLDQGLQFLIQYYNGEERAKGNILERFSAQQFPDLHSELNLSSLELGDSALYFCASSSPGDTQYFGPGTRLTVL.

The chain combines TRBV29-1 with TRBJ2-3; D gene uncertain. The CDR3 loop spans 13 amino acids. Deletions cut 3 bases from V and 2 bases from J, with 9 bases between. CDR1 and CDR2 (germline): SQVTM, ANQGSEA. The CDR3 here is CSVDDGPTDTQYF. Here the CDR3 DNA reads TGCAGCGTTGACGACGGACCCACAGATACGCAGTATTTT.